This TCR beta chain originates from a study of beta chain features in type 1 diabetes. Reverse transcription of all isolated RNA meant that expressed TCRB transcripts were sequenced. Using immunoSEQ multiplex PCR, the repertoire was profiled, and TCRdb retains in-frame clones only, with some absent. The sample holds almost 350,000 clones, about 18% seen once. The germline CDR1 and CDR2 sequences are SGHRS and YFSETQ. The CDR3 is 14 amino acids. The V end lost 1 base, the J end lost 2 bases, and 9 bases lay between the germline ends. This clone was found a few times. What it recognizes is unknown. Study results and caveats: More deletions and fewer insertions at VDJ junctions were seen in type 1 diabetes patients.

The material sequenced was naive CD4+ T cells from blood. J is TRBJ1-2 and V is TRBV5-1; tentatively, D is TRBD1 (5 bases). The clonotype was recovered from a woman aged 18 to 35 in good health. The CDR3 nucleotides read TGCGCCAGCAGCTTGATGACAGTGAACTATGGCTACACCTTC. Its protein is CASSLMTVNYGYTF.